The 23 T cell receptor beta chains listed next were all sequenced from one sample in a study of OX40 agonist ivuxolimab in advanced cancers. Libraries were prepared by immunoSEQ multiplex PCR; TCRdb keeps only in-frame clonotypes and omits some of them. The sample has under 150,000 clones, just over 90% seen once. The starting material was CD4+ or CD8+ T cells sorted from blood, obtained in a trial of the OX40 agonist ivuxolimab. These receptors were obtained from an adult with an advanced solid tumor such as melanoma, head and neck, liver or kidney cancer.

The CDR3 loop is CASSRQGTNEKLFF. The CDR3 nucleotides read TGTGCCAGCAGTCGACAGGGAACTAATGAAAAACTGTTTTTT. This sequence joins TRBV7-9 and TRBJ1-4, with TRBD1 identical over 7 bases. In germline, CDR1 is SEHNR, CDR2 FQNEAQ (reference sequence). V trimming: 6 bases; J trimming: 1 base; junction bases outside the gene matches: 2. The CDR3 sequence is 14 residues long. Supplemented by reference TRBV7-9 and TRBJ1-4, the full variable domain reads DTGVSQNPRHKITKRGQNVTFRCDPISEHNRLYWYRQTLGQGPEFLTYFQNEAQLEKSRLLSDRFSAERPKGSFSTLEIQRTEQGDSAMYLCASSRQGTNEKLFFGSGTQLSVL.

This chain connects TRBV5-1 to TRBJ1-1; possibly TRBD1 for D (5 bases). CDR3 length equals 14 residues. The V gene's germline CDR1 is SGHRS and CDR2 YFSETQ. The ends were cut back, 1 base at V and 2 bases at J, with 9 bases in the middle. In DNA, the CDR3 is TGCGCCAGCAGCTTGACAGGCCACAACACTGAAGCTTTCTTT. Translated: CASSLTGHNTEAFF.

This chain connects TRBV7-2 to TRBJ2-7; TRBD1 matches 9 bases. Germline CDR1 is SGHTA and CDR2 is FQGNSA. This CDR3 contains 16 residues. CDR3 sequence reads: CMSAGQGRQSSYEQYF. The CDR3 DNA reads TGTATGAGTGCGGGACAGGGCAGACAAAGCTCCTACGAGCAGTACTTC. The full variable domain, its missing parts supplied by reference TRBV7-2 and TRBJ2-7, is GAGVSQSPSNKVTEKGKDVELRCDPISGHTALYWYRQSLGQGLEFLIYFQGNSAPDKSGLPSDRFSAERTGGSVSTLTIQRTQQEDSAVYLCMSAGQGRQSSYEQYFGPGTRLTVT.

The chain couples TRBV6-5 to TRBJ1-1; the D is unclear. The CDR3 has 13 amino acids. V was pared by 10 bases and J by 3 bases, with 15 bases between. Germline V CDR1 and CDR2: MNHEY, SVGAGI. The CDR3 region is CATNDPAYTEAFF. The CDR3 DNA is TGTGCCACCAACGACCCAGCCTACACTGAAGCTTTCTTT.

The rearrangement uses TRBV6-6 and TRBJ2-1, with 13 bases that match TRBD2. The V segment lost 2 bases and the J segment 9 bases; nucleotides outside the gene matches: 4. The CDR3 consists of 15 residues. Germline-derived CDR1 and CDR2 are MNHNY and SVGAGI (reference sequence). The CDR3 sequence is CASSYGLAGDGEQFF. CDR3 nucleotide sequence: TGTGCCAGCAGTTACGGACTAGCGGGAGATGGTGAGCAGTTCTTC.

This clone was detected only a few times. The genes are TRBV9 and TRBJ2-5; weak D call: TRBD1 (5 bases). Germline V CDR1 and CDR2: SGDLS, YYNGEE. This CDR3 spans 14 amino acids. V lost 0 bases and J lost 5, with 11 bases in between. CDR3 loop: CASSVEAGYETQYF. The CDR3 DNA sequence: TGTGCCAGCAGCGTAGAAGCAGGGTACGAGACCCAGTACTTC.

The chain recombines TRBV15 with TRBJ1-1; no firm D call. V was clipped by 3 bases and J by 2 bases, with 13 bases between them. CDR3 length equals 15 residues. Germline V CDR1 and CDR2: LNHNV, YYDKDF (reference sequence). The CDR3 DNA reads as TGTGCCACCAGCAGGGGAACGGGCGAAAACACTGAAGCTTTCTTT. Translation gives CATSRGTGENTEAFF.

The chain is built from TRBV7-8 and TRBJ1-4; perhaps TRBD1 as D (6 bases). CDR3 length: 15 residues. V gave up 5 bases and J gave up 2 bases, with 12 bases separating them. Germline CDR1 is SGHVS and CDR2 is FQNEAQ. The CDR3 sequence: CASSTRQATNEKLFF. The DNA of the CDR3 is TGTGCCAGCAGCACCCGACAGGCGACTAATGAAAAACTGTTTTTT. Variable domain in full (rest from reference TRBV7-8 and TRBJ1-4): GAGVSQSPRYKVAKRGQDVALRCDPISGHVSLFWYQQALGQGPEFLTYFQNEAQLDKSGLPSDRFFAERPEGSVSTLKIQRTQQEDSAVYLCASSTRQATNEKLFFGSGTQLSVL.

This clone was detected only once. The CDR3 is CASSSAGPAKNIQYF. DNA of the CDR3: TGTGCCAGCAGCTCCGCGGGGCCAGCCAAAAACATTCAGTACTTC. The chain links TRBV28 to TRBJ2-4; weak D call: TRBD2 (6 bases). Germline CDR1 and CDR2: MDHEN and SYDVKM. The V and J ends lost 6 bases and 0 bases respectively, with 12 bases between them. CDR3 length equals 15 residues. Variable domain in full (rest from reference TRBV28 and TRBJ2-4): DVKVTQSSRYLVKRTGEKVFLECVQDMDHENMFWYRQDPGLGLRLIYFSYDVKMKEKGDIPEGYSVSREKKERFSLILESASTNQTSMYLCASSSAGPAKNIQYFGAGTRLSVL.

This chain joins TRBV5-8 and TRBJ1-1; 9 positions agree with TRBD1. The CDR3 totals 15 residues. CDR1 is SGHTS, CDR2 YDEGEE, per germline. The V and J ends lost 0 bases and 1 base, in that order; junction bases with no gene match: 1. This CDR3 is CASSLGDRANTEAFF. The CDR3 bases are TGTGCCAGCAGCTTGGGGGACAGGGCGAACACTGAAGCTTTCTTT.

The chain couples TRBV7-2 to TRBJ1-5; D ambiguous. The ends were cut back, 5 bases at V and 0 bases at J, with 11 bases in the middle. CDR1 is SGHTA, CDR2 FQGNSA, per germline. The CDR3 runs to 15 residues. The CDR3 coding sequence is TGTGCCAGCAGCCGCGGGCGGGGTAGCAATCAGCCCCAGCATTTT. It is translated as CASSRGRGSNQPQHF.

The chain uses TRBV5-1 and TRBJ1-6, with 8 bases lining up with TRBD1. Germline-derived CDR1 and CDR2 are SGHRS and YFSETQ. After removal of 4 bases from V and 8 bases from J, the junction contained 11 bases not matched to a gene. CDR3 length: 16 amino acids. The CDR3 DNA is TGCGCCAGCAGCACCAACAGGGGGGCCCTTGATTCACCCCTCCACTTT. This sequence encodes CASSTNRGALDSPLHF.

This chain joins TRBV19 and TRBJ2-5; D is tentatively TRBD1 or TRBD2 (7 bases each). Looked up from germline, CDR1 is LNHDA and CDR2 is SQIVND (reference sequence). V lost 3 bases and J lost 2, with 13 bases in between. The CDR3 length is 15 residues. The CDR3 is CASSISGGGQETQYF. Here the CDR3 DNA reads TGTGCCAGTAGTATTTCAGGGGGGGGTCAAGAGACCCAGTACTTC.

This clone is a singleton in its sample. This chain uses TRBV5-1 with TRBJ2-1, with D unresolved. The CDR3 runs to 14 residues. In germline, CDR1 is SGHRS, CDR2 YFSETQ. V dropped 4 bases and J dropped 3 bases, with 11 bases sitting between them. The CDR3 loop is CASSPPSRYNEQFF. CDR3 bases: TGCGCCAGCAGCCCGCCCTCCCGCTACAATGAGCAGTTCTTC.

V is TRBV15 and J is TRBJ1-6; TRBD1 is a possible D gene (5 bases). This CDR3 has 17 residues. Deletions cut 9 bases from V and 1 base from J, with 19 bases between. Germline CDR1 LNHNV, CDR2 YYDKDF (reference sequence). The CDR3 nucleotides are TGTGCCACTAAGCAGGCATGGGGGTCGTCCTATAATTCACCCCTCCACTTT. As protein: CATKQAWGSSYNSPLHF.

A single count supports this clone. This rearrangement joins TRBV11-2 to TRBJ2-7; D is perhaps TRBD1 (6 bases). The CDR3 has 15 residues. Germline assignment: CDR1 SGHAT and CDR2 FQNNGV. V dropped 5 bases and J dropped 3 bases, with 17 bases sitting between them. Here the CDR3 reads CASSNQQGGFYEQYF. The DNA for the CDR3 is TGTGCCAGCAGCAATCAACAGGGCGGGTTCTACGAGCAGTACTTC.

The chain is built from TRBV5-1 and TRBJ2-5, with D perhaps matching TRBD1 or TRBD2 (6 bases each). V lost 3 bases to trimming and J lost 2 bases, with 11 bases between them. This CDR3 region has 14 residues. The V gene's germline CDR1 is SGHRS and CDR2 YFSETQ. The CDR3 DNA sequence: TGCGCCAGCAGCTCGGGGGCAGGTCAAGAGACCCAGTACTTC. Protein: CASSSGAGQETQYF.

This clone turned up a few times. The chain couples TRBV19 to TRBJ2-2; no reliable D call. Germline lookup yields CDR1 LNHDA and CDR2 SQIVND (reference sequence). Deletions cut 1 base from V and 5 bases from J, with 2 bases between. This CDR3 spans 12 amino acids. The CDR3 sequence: CASSIVTGELFF. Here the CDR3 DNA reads TGTGCCAGTAGTATAGTTACCGGGGAGCTGTTTTTT.

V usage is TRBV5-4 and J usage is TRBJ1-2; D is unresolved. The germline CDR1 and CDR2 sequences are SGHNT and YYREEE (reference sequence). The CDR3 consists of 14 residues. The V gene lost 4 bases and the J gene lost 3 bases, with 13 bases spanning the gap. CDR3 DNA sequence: TGTGCCAGCAGCCCTCACCCCTCTGACTATGGCTACACCTTC. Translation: CASSPHPSDYGYTF.

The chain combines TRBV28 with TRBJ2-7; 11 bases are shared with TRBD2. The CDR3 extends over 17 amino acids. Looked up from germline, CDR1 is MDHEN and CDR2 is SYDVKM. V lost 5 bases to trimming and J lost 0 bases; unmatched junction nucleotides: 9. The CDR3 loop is CASSPRTSGSSSYEQYF. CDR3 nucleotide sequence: TGTGCCAGCAGTCCCCGGACTAGCGGGTCGAGCTCCTACGAGCAGTACTTC. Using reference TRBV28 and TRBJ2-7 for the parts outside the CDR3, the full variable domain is DVKVTQSSRYLVKRTGEKVFLECVQDMDHENMFWYRQDPGLGLRLIYFSYDVKMKEKGDIPEGYSVSREKKERFSLILESASTNQTSMYLCASSPRTSGSSSYEQYFGPGTRLTVT.

DNA for the CDR3: TGTGCCAGCCGGGGCAGGGCCGGCGGGGAGCTGTTTTTT. It is translated as CASRGRAGGELFF. This chain joins TRBV7-2 and TRBJ2-2, with D possibly being TRBD1 or TRBD2 (5 bases each). This CDR3 is 13 amino acids long. Germline V gives CDR1 SGHTA, CDR2 FQGNSA. The V end was cut by 8 bases, the J end by 7 bases, with 14 bases between.

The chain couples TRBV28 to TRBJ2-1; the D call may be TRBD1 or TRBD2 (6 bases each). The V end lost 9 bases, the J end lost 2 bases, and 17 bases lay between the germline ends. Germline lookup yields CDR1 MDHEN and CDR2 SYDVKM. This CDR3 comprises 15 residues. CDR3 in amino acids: CASRRGGTTYNEQFF. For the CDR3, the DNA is TGTGCCAGTCGCCGAGGGGGGACGACCTACAATGAGCAGTTCTTC.

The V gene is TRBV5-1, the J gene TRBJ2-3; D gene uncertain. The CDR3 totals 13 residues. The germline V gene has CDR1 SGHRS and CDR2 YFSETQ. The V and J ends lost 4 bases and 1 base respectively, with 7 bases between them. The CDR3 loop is CASSAPGTDTQYF. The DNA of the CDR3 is TGCGCCAGCAGCGCTCCAGGCACAGATACGCAGTATTTT.